This TCR beta chain was observed in a study of cytotoxic CD8 clonotypes in ibrutinib-treated CLL listed by TCRdb under 2021. Study-wide context: In this cohort, some 14 patients were treatment-naive and roughly ten were relapsed/refractory, while roughly 17 had unmutated IGHV. Partial responses were observed in roughly 25 patients and complete responses in 2; after a median follow-up of around 68 months, remission was maintained in approximately 14 patients and progression was observed in roughly twelve. The response samples were drawn at a median of approximately 11 months into treatment, with a range of roughly 6 to 40 months. On average, each sample yielded approximately 250,000 productive templates and under 95,000 productive rearrangements. Longitudinal samples were available for about 30% of the roughly 86 trial participants. Cryopreserved peripheral blood mononuclear cells were obtained prior to treatment, at the time of response, and at either disease progression or sustained remission. Patients were still on ibrutinib when every remission and progressive disease sample was collected.

The germline V gene yields SGHTA for CDR1 and FQGNSA for CDR2. The CDR3 covers 14 residues, taking in both the cysteine and the phenylalanine. Of the read, only the CDR3 DNA is kept; its 42 bases are in frame from base 1. After removal of 5 bases from V and 1 base from J, the junction retains 4 bases not matched to a gene. A note on this clone: Its antigen is still unknown. Nothing much larger sits one base from this clone, and base qualities are not available.

The full study reports these points: Public clonotypes were found to be uncommon and were observed to contract or remain stable during treatment; the increase in clonality was shown to reflect expansion of private clonotypes at ibrutinib response. At ibrutinib response clonality went up, during sustained remission it held steady, and at progression it dropped back toward baseline. Sustained-remission and progressing patients did not have matched sampling times, and lymph node repertoires were not examined. At baseline, clonality was higher than in age-matched healthy donors and showed a strong correlation with circulating CD8+ T-cell counts.

The goal of deep resolution MiSeq sequencing was a depth between 1 in 1 million and 1 in 200,000 T cells, and coverage averaged 10x per clonotype. TCR beta libraries were generated with the immunoSEQ hsTCRB Kit. The original pipeline was this. ImmunoSEQ Data Assistant and ImmunoSEQ Analyzer were used for data analysis, and V, D and J genes were assigned according to IMGT definitions. Clonality was computed as one minus normalized Shannon entropy of productive rearrangement frequencies, ranging from 0 to 1. Public clonotype analysis was restricted to overrepresented clonotypes comprising at least 0.05% of each patient's repertoire. Roughly 13 age-matched healthy donor repertoires from immuneACCESS were used as controls for clonality. As stored in TCRdb, this immuneACCESS dataset retains in-frame rearrangements with V and J assigned. A fraction of the clones does not appear; measured against another copy, unresolved V genes explain less than half of the discrepancy, and the remainder lacks a known reason. Clone size and V and J calls were adopted from that table, with D and trimming inferred from the DNA. The sample data list some 120,000 clones, and about 85% of these were observed just once. The ten largest account for around 3.3% of the sample.

Per the publication, the time point label means: approximately 25 months on ibrutinib. For TCR beta library preparation, approximately 2 micrograms of genomic DNA was extracted from cryopreserved PBMCs. Longitudinal blood samples from CLL patients receiving ibrutinib monotherapy were subjected to high-throughput TCR beta sequencing. The patients took part in an open-label, single-center phase 2 trial of ibrutinib monotherapy. The clonotype was recovered from a human donor with chronic lymphocytic leukemia. The chain employs TRBV7-2 and TRBJ1-1; 7 central nucleotides agree with TRBD1. The source was PBMCs, collected after 24 months of ibrutinib treatment. The CDR3 region: CASSLGTANTEAFF. The DNA is as follows: TGTGCCAGCAGCCTCGGGACAGCGAACACTGAAGCTTTCTTT.